This T cell receptor (beta chain) was found in a study of T cell changes during pregnancy in multiple sclerosis. Here immunoSEQ multiplex PCR was the method, and the copy in TCRdb shows in-frame clones only, minus some. The sample gives approximately 41,000 clones, around 90% of which show up once; 0.67% is in the top ten. The CDR3 length is 14 residues. Germline loops: CDR1 SGHRS, CDR2 YFSETQ. The V and J ends lost 1 base and 4 bases respectively, with 10 bases between them. The rearrangement joins TRBV5-1 to TRBJ2-3, with D possibly being TRBD1 (6 bases). The material sequenced was CD4+ T cells from peripheral blood mononuclear cells, taken in the first trimester of pregnancy. The TCR originated in a female donor with multiple sclerosis, enrolled in a pregnancy study. CDR3 loop: CASSLTGYPDTQYF. The CDR3 DNA reads as TGCGCCAGCAGCTTGACAGGGTATCCAGATACGCAGTATTTT.